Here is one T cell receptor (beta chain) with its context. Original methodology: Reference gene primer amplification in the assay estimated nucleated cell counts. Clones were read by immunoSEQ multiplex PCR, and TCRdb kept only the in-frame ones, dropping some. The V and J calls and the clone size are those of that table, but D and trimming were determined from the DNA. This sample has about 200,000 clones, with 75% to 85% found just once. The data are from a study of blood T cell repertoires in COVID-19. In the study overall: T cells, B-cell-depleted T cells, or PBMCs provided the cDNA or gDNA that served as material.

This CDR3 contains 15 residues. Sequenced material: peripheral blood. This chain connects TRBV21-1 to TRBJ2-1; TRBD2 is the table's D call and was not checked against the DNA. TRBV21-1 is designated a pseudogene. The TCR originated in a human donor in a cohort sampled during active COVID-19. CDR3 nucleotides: TGTGCCAGCAGGAGGACTAGCGGGAGGATCAATGAGCAGTTCTTC. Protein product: CASRRTSGRINEQFF.